The clone carrying this T cell receptor (beta chain) has at least ten counts. Its target is unknown. CDR1 MDHEN and CDR2 SYDVKM come from the germline V gene. The CDR3 is 14 amino acids. Trimming cost V 2 bases and J 3 bases, with 10 bases left between them. This sample is drawn from a study of T cell repertoires in cytomegalovirus infection. As for the study in general: CMV infection together with matching HLA type was indicated by public TCR beta signatures. Study-level results: Dominant in the ex vivo response were TCR beta clonotypes restricted by HLA-C and specific for CMV. Individuals carrying CMV plus the relevant HLA were identified by cumulative frequency of public TCR beta families.

TCRdb fed the reads into MiXCR, producing one record per CDR3 protein. The sample holds 600,000 to 800,000 distinct CDR3 sequences, approximately 25% seen once. Sequenced material: CD8+ T cells from PBMCs. The chain has TRBV28 and TRBJ1-2, with D tentatively TRBD1 (6 bases). This receptor was obtained from a human donor in good health (CMV status not recorded). Some clones in this sample may be carry-over from other donors' samples. This CDR3 is CASSLQGSYYGYTF. The CDR3 nucleotides are TGTGCCAGCAGTTTACAGGGGTCTTACTATGGCTACACCTTC.